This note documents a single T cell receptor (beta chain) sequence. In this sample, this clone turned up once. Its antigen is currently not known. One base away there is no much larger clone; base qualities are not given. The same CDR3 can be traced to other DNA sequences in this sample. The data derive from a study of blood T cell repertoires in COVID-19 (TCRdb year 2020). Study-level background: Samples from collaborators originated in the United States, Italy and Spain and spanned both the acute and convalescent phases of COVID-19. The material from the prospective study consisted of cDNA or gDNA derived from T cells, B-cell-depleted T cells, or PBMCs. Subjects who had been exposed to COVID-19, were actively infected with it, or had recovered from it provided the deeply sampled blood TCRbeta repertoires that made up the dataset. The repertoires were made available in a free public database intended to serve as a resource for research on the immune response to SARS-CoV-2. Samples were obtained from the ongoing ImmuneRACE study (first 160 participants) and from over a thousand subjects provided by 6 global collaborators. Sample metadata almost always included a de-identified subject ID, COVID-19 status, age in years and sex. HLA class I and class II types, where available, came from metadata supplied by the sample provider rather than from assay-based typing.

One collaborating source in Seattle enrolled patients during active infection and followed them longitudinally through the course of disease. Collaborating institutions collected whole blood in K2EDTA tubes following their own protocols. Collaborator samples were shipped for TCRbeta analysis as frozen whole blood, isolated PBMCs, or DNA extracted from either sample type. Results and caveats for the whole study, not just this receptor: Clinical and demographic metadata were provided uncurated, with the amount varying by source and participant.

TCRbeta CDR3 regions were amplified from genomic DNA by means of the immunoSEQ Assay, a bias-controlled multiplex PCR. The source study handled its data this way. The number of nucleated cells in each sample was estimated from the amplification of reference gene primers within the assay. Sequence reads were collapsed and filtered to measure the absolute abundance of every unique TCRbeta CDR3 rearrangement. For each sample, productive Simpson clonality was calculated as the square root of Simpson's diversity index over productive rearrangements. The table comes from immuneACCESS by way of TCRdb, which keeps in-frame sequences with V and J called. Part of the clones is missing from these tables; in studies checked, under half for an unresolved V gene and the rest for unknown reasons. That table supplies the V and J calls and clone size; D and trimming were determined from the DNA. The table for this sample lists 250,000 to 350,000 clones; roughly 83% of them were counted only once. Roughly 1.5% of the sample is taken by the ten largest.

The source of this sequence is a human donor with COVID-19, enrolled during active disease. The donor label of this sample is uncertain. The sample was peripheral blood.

The CDR3 protein: CASSIGTGGTDTQYF. The sequence in DNA is TGTGCCAGTAGTATTGGCACCGGGGGCACAGATACGCAGTATTTT. In this chain, TRBV19 is recombined with TRBJ2-3, with a weak D call of TRBD2 (5 bases match). V was cut back by 3 bases and J by 1 base, leaving a gap of 11 bases between them. The CDR3 covers 15 residues, taking in both the cysteine and the phenylalanine. The entry retains the CDR3 DNA only, 45 bases that are in frame from base 1. According to the germline V gene (reference sequence), CDR1 reads LNHDA and CDR2 reads SQIVND.